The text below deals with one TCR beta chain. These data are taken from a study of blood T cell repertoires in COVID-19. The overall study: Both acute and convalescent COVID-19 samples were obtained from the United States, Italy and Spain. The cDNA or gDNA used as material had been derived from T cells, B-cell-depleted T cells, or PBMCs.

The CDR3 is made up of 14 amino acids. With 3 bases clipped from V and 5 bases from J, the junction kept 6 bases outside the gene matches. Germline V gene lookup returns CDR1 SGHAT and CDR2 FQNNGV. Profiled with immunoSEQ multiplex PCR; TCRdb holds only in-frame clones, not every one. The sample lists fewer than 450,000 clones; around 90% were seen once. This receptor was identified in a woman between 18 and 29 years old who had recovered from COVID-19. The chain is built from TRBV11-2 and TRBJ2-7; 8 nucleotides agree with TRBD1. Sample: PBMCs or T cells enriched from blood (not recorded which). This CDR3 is CASSFRDRTHEQYF. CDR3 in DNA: TGTGCCAGCAGCTTCCGGGACAGGACCCACGAGCAGTACTTC.